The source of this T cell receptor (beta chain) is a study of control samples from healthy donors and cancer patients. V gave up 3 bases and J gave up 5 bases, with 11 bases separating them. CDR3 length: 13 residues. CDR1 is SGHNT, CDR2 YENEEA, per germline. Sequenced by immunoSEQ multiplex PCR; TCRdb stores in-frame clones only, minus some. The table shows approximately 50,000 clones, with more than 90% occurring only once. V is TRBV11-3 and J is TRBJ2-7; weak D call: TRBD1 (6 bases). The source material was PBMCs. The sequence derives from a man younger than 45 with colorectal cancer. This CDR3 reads CASSFTGFHEQYF. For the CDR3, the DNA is TGTGCCAGCAGCTTTACAGGGTTCCACGAGCAGTACTTC.